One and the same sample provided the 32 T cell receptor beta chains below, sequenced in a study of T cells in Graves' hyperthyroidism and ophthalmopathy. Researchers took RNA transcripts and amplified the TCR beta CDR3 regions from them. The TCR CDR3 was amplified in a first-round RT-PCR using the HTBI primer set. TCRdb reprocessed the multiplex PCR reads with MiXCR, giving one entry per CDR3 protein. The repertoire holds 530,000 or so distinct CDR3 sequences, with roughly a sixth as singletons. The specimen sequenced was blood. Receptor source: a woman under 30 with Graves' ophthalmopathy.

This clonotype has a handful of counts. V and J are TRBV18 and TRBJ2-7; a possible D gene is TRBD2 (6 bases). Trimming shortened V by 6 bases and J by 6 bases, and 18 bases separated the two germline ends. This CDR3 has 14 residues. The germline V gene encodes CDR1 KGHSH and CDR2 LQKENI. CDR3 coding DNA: TGTGCCAGCTCGCCCGGGACTCTTCTCGGCGAGCAGTACTTC. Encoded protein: CASSPGTLLGEQYF. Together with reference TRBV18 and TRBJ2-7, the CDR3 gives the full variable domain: NAGVMQNPRHLVRRRGQEARLRCSPMKGHSHVYWYRQLPEEGLKFMVYLQKENIIDESGMPKERFSAEFPKEGPSILRIQQVVRGDSAAYFCASSPGTLLGEQYFGPGTRLTVT.

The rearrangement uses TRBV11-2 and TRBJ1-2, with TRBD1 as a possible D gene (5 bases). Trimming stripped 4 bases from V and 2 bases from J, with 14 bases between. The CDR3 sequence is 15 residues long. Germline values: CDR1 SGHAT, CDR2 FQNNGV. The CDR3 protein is CASSSEGVLNYGYTF. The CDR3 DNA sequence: TGTGCCAGCAGCTCGGAAGGGGTACTGAACTATGGCTACACCTTC.

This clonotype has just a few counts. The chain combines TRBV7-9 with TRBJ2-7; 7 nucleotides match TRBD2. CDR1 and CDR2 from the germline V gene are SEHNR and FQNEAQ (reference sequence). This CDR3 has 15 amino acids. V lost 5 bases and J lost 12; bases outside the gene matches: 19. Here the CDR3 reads CASSLSREEVGLRYF. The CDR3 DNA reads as TGTGCCAGCAGCCTGTCTCGGGAGGAGGTGGGATTGCGGTACTTC.

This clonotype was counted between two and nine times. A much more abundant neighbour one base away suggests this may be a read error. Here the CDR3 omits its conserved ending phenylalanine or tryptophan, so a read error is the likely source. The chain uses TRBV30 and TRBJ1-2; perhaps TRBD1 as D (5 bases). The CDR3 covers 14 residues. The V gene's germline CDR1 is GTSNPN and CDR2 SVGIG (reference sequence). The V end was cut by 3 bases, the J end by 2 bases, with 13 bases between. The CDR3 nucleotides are TGTGCCTGGAGGGGACCACCAGTCAACTATGGCTACACCCTC. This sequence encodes CAWRGPPVNYGYTL.

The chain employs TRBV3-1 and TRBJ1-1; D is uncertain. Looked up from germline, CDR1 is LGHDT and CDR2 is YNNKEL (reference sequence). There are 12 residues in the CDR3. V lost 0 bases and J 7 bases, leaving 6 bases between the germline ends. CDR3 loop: CASSQEAHEAFF. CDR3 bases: TGTGCCAGCAGCCAAGAGGCACATGAAGCTTTCTTT.

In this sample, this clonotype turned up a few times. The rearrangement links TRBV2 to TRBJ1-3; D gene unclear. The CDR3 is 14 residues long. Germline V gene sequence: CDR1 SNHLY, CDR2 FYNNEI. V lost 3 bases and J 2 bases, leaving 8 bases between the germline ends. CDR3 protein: CASSDTNPGNTIYF. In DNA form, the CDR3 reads TGTGCCAGCAGTGACACGAATCCTGGAAACACCATATATTTT.

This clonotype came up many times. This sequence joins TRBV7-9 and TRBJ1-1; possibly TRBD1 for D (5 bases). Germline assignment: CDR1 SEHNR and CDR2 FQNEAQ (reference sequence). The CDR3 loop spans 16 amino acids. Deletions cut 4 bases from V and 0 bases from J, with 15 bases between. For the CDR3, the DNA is TGTGCCAGCAGCTCCCGGGGGGGTTTGATGAACACTGAAGCTTTCTTT. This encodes CASSSRGGLMNTEAFF. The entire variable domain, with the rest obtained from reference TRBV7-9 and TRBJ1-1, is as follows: DTGVSQNPRHKITKRGQNVTFRCDPISEHNRLYWYRQTLGQGPEFLTYFQNEAQLEKSRLLSDRFSAERPKGSFSTLEIQRTEQGDSAMYLCASSSRGGLMNTEAFFGQGTRLTVV.

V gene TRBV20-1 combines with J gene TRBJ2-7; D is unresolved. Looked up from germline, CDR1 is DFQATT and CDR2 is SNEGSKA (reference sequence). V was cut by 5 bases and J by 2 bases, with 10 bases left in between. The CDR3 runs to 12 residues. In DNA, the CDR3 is TGCAGTGCTCATCGTGGAGCCTACGAGCAGTACTTC. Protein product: CSAHRGAYEQYF.

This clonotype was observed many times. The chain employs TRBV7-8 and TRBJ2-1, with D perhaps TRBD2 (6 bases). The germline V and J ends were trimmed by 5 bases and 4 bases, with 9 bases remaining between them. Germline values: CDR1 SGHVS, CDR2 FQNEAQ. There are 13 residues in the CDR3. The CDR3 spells CASSESGYNEQFF. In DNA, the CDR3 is TGTGCCAGCAGCGAAAGCGGGTACAATGAGCAGTTCTTC.

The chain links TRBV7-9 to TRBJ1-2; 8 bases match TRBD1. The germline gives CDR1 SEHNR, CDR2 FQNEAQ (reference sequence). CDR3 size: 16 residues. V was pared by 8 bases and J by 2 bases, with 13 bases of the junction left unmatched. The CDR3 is CASGTSGTGENYGYTF. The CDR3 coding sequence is TGTGCCAGCGGCACATCCGGGACAGGAGAAAACTATGGCTACACCTTC.

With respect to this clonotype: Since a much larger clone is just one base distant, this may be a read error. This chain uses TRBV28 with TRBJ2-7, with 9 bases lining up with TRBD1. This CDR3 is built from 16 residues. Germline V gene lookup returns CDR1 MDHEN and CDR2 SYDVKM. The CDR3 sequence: CASSEASGQGVHERYF. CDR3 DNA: TGTGCCAGCAGTGAGGCCTCGGGACAGGGTGTCCACGAGCGGTACTTC.

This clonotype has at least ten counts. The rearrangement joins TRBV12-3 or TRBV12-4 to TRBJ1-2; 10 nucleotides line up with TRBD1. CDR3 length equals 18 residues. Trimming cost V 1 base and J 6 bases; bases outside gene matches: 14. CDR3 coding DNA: TGTGCCAGCAGTTTAGTTTTAGCTCGGACCGGGACAGGGGATGGCTACACCTTC. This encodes CASSLVLARTGTGDGYTF.

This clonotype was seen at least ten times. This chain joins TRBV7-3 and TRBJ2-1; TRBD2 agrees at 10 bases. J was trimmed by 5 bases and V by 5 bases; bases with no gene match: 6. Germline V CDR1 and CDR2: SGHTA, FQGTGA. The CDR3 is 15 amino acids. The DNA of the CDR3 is TGTGCCAGCAGCCCGGGGACTAGCGTCGACAATGAGCAGTTCTTC. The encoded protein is CASSPGTSVDNEQFF.

This CDR3 reads CSVAGASYYNEQFF. For the CDR3, the DNA is TGCAGCGTTGCAGGGGCCAGCTACTACAATGAGCAGTTCTTC. This rearrangement joins TRBV29-1 to TRBJ2-1, with TRBD1 as a possible D gene (6 bases). V shed 4 bases and J shed 3 bases, with 13 bases lying between them. Germline CDR1 is SQVTM and CDR2 is ANQGSEA. The CDR3 totals 14 residues.

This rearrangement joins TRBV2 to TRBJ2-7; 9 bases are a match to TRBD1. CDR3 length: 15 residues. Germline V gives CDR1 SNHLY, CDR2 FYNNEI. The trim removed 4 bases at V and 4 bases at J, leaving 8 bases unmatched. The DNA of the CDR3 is TGTGCCAGCAGTGGTACCGGGACAGGGTATTACGAGCAGTACTTC. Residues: CASSGTGTGYYEQYF. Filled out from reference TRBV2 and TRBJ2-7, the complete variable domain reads EPEVTQTPSHQVTQMGQEVILRCVPISNHLYFYWYRQILGQKVEFLVSFYNNEISEKSEIFDDQFSVERPDGSNFTLKIRSTKLEDSAMYFCASSGTGTGYYEQYFGPGTRLTVT.

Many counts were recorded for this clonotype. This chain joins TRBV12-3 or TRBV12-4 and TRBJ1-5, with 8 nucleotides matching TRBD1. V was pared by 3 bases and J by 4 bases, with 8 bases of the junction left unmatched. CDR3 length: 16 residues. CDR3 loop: CASSLSLGQANQPQHF. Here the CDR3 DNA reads TGTGCCAGCAGTTTGTCTTTGGGACAGGCGAATCAGCCCCAGCATTTT.

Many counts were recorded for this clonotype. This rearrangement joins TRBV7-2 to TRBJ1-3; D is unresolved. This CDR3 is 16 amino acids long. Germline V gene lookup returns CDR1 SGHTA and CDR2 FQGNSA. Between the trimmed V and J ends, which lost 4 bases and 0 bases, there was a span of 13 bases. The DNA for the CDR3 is TGTGCCAGCAGCTCTACGCAGATACTCTCTGGAAACACCATATATTTT. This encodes CASSSTQILSGNTIYF.

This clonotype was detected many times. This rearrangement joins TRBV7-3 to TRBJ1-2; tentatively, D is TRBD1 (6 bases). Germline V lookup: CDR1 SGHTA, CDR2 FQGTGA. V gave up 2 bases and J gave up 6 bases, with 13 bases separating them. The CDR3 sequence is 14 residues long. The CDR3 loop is CASSLSVEGDGYTF. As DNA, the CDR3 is TGTGCCAGCAGCTTATCGGTCGAGGGGGATGGCTACACCTTC. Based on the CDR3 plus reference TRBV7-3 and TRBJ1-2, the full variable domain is GAGVSQTPSNKVTEKGKYVELRCDPISGHTALYWYRQSLGQGPEFLIYFQGTGAADDSGLPNDRFFAVRPEGSVSTLKIQRTERGDSAVYLCASSLSVEGDGYTFGSGTRLTVV.

The CDR3 coding sequence is TGCGCCAGCAGCTTGGTAAGGGACTATGGCTACACCTTC. Protein product: CASSLVRDYGYTF. The chain joins TRBV5-1 to TRBJ1-2; no clear D gene. Looked up from germline, CDR1 is SGHRS and CDR2 is YFSETQ. The length of the CDR3 is 13 residues. The V end lost 0 bases, the J end lost 3 bases, and 6 bases lay between the germline ends.

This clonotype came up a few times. This CDR3 is CASSLLPGLEVYNEQFF. CDR3 sequence (DNA): TGTGCCAGCAGCCTCCTACCCGGACTAGAGGTATACAATGAGCAGTTCTTC. V is TRBV7-6 and J is TRBJ2-1; 7 bases match TRBD2. CDR1 SGHVS and CDR2 FNYEAQ come from the germline V gene. Losses at the gene ends were 5 bases for V and 4 bases for J; bases not matched to a gene: 14. The CDR3 sequence is 17 residues long.

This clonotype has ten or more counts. The CDR3 region is CAGPGRTSTGELFF. In DNA, the CDR3 is TGTGCCGGACCAGGGCGCACGAGCACCGGGGAGCTGTTTTTT. The gene calls are TRBV12-3 or TRBV12-4 and TRBJ2-2; D is possibly TRBD1 (5 bases). This CDR3 has 14 residues. Trimming removed 11 bases at V and 4 bases at J, with 17 bases between.

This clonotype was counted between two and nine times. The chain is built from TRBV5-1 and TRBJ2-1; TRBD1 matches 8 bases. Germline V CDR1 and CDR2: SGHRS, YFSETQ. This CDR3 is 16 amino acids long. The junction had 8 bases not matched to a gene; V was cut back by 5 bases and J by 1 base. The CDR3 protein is CASRGAGGASYNEQFF. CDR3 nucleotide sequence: TGCGCCAGCAGGGGGGCAGGGGGCGCGTCCTACAATGAGCAGTTCTTC.

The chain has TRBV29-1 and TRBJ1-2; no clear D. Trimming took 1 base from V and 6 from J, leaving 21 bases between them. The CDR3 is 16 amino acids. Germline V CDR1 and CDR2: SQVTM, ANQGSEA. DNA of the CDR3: TGCAGCGTTGAAGCCCCCCCCTTAGACGGGGTTGATGGCTACACCTTC. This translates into CSVEAPPLDGVDGYTF.

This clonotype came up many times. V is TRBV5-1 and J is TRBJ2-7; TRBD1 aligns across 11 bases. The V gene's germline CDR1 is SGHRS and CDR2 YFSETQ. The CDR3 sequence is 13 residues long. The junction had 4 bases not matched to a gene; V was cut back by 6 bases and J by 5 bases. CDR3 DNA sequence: TGCGCCAGCAACCCGGGACAGGGGGACGAGCAGTACTTC. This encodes CASNPGQGDEQYF.

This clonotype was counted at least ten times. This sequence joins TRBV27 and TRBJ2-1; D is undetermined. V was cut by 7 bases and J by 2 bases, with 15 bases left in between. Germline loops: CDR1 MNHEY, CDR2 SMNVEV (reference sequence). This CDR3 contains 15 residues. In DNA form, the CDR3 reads TGTGCCAGCAAGGTATGGGATTCCCCCTACAATGAGCAGTTCTTC. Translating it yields CASKVWDSPYNEQFF.

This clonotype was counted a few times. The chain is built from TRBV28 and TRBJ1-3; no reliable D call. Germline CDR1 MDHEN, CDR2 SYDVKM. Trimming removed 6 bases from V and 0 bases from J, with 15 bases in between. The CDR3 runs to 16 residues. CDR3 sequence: CASSRSLGLSGNTIYF. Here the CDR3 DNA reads TGTGCCAGCAGCCGGTCCCTGGGTCTCTCTGGAAACACCATATATTTT.

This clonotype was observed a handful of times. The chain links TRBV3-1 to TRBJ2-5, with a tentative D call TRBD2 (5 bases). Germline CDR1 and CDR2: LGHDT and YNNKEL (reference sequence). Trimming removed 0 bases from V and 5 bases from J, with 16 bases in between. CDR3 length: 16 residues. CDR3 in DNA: TGTGCCAGCAGCCAAGAACGGGATTCCTCGGGGGAGACCCAGTACTTC. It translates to CASSQERDSSGETQYF.

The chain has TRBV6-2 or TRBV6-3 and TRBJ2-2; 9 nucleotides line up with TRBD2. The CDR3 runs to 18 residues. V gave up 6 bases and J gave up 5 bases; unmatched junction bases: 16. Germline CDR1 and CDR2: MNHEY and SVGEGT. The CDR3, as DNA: TGTGCCAGCAGCAAGCGGGGGGCGGGGGGGCCGTTGACCGGGGAGCTGTTTTTT. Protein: CASSKRGAGGPLTGELFF.

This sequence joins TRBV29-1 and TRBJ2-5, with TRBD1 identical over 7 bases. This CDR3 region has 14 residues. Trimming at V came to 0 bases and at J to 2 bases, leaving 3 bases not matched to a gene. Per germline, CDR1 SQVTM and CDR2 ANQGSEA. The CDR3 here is CSVEDGDSQETQYF. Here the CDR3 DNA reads TGCAGCGTTGAAGATGGGGACAGTCAAGAGACCCAGTACTTC.

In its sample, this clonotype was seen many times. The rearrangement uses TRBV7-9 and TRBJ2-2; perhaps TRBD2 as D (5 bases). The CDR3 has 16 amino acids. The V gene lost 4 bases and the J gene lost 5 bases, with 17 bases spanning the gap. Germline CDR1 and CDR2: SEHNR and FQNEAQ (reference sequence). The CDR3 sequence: CASSSTYGVRTGELFF. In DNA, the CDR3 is TGTGCCAGCAGCTCAACGTACGGGGTGAGGACCGGGGAGCTGTTTTTT.

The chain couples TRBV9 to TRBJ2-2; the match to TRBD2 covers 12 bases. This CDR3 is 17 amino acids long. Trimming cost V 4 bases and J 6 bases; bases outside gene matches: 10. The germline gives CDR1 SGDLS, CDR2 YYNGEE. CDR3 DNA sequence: TGTGCCAGCAGCACCCGGACTAGCGGGACGACATCCGGGGAGCTGTTTTTT. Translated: CASSTRTSGTTSGELFF.

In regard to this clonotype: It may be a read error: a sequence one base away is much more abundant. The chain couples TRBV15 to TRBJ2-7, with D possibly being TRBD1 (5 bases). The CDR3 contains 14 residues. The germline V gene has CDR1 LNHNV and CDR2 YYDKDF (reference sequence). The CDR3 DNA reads TGTGCCGCCAGCAGAGTAGACAGCTCCTACGAGCAGTACTTC. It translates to CAASRVDSSYEQYF.